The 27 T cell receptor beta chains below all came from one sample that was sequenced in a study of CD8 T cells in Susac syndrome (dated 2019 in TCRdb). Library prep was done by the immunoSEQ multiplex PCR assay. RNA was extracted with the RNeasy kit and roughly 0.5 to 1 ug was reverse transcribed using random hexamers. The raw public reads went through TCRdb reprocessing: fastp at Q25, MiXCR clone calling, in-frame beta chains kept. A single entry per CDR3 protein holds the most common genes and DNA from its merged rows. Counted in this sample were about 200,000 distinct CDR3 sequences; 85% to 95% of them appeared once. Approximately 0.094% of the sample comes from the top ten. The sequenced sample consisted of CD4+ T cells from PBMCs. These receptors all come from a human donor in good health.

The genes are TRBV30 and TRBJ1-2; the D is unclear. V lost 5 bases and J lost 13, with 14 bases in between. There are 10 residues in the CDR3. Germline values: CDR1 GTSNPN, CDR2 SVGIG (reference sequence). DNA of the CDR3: TGTGCCTGGGGGCCAACTCTGCCCACCTTC. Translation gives CAWGPTLPTF.

This chain's CDR3 is CASSQEGAAEAFF. The CDR3 DNA is TGTGCCAGCAGCCAAGAGGGGGCCGCTGAAGCTTTCTTT. The chain recombines TRBV3-1 with TRBJ1-1, with D possibly being TRBD1 (6 bases). The CDR3 extends over 13 amino acids. The V gene lost 0 bases and the J gene lost 6 bases, with 8 bases spanning the gap. Germline V gives CDR1 LGHDT, CDR2 YNNKEL (reference sequence).

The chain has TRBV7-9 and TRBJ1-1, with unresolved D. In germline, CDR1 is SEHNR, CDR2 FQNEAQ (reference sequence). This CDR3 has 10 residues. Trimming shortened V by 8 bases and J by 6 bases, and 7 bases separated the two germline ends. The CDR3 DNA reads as TGTGCCAGCGGGAGGGCTGAAGCTTTCTTT. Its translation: CASGRAEAFF.

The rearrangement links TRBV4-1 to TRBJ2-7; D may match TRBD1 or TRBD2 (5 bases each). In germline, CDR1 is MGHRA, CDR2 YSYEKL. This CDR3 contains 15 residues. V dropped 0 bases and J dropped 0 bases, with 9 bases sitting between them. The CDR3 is CASSQDGTASYEQYV. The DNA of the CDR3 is TGCGCCAGCAGCCAAGACGGGACGGCCTCCTACGAGCAGTACGTC.

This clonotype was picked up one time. The CDR3 region has the DNA TGCGCCAGCAGCCTGCTGGGGGAAAACATTCAGTACTTC. Residues: CASSLLGENIQYF. The rearrangement links TRBV5-1 to TRBJ2-4; D tentatively reads TRBD1 or TRBD2 (5 bases each). This CDR3 has 13 residues. The V end lost 4 bases, the J end lost 5 bases, and 10 bases lay between the germline ends. Per germline, CDR1 SGHRS and CDR2 YFSETQ.

The CDR3 DNA reads TGCGCCAGCAGCCAAGATCTCACCAAGGGGATCGGGGAGCTGTTTTTT. It is translated as CASSQDLTKGIGELFF. The gene calls are TRBV4-3 and TRBJ2-2; D may be TRBD1 (5 bases). The CDR3 is made up of 16 amino acids. Trimming took off 0 bases at V and 7 bases at J, with 15 bases between the two ends. Germline-derived CDR1 and CDR2 are LGHNA and YSLEER.

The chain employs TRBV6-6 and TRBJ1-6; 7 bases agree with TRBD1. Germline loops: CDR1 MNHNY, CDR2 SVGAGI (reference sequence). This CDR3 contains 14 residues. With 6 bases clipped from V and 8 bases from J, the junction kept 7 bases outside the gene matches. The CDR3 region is CASRTLDRYSPLHF. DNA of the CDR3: TGTGCCAGCAGGACCCTGGACAGGTATTCACCCCTCCACTTT.

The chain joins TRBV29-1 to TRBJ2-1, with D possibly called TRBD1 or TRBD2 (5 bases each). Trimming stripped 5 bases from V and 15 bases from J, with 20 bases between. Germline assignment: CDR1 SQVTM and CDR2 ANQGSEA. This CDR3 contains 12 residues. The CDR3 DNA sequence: TGCAGCGTTTTTCTAGGGGAGACGGTCCCGTTCTTC. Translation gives CSVFLGETVPFF.

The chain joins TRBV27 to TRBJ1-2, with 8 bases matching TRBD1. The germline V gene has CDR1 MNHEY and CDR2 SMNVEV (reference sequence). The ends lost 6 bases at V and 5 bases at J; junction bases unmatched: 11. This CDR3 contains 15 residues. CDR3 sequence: CASRYQGAGSYGYTF. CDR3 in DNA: TGTGCCAGCAGGTATCAGGGGGCCGGCTCATATGGCTACACCTTC.

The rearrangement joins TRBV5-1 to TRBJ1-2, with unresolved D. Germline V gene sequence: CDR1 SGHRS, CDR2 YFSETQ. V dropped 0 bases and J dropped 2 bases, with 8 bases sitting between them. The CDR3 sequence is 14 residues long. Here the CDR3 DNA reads TGCGCCAGCAGCTTGGCTGCGGGGAACTATGGCTACACCTTC. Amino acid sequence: CASSLAAGNYGYTF.

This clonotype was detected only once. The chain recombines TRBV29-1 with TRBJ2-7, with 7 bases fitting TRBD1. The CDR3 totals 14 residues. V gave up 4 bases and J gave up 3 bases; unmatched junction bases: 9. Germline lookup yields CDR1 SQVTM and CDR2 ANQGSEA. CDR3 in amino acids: CSVVPPTGDYEQYF. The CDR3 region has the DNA TGCAGCGTTGTCCCACCCACAGGGGACTACGAGCAGTACTTC.

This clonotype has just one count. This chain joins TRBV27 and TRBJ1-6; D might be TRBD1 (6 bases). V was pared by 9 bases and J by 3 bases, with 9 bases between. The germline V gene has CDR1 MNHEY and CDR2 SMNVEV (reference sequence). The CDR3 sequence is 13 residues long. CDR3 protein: CASRQDYNSPLHF. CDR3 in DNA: TGTGCCAGTCGACAGGACTATAATTCACCCCTCCACTTT.

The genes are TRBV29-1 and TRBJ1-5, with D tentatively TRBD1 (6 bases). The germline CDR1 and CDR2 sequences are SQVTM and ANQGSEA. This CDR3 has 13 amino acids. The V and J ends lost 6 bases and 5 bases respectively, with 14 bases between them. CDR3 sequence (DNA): TGCAGCGTATACACAGGGCGAGATCAGCCCCAGCATTTT. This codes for CSVYTGRDQPQHF.

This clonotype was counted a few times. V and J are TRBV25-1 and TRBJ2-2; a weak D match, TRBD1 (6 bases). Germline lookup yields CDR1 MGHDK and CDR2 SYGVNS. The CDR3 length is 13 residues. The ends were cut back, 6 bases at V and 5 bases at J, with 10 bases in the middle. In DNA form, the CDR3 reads TGTGCCAGCAGGATTCAGGGGACCGGGGAGCTGTTTTTT. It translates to CASRIQGTGELFF.

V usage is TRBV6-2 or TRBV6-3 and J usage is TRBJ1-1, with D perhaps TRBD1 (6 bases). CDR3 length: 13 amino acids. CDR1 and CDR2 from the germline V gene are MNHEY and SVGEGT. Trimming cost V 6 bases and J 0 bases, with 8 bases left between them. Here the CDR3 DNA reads TGTGCCAGCAGGCACAGGGTGAACACTGAAGCTTTCTTT. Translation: CASRHRVNTEAFF.

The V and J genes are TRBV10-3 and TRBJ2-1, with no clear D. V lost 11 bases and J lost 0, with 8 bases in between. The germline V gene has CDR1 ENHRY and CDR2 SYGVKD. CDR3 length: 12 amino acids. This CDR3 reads CASMSSYNEQFF. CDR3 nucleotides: TGTGCCTCAATGAGCTCCTACAATGAGCAGTTCTTC.

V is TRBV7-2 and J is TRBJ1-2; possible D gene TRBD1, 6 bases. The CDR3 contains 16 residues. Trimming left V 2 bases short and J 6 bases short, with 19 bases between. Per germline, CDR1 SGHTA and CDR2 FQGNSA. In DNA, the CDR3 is TGTGCCAGCAGCTTAAGGCCCTCTCGGGGGGGCCATGGCTACACCTTC. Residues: CASSLRPSRGGHGYTF.

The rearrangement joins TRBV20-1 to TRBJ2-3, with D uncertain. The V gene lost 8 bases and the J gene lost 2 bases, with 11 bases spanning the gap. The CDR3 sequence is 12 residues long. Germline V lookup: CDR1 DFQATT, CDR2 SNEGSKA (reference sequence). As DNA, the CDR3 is TGCAGTCTCCCGAAGGACACAGATACGCAGTATTTT. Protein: CSLPKDTDTQYF.

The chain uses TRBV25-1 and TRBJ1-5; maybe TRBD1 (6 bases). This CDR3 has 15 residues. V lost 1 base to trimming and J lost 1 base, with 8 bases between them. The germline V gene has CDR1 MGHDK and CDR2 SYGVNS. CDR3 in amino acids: CASSESGGSNQPQHF. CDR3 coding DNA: TGTGCCAGCAGTGAATCTGGGGGCAGCAATCAGCCCCAGCATTTT.

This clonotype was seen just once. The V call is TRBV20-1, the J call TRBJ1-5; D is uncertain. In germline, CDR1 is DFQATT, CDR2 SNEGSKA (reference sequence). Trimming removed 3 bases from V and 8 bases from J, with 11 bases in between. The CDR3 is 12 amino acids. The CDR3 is CSASSRFEPQHF. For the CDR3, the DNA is TGCAGTGCTAGTAGTCGGTTCGAGCCCCAGCATTTT.

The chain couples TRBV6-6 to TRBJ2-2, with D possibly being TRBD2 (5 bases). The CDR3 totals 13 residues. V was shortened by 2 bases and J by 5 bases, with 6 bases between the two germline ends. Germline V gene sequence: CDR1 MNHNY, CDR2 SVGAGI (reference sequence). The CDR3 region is CASSYRGTGELFF. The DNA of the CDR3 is TGTGCCAGCAGTTACCGGGGAACCGGGGAGCTGTTTTTT.

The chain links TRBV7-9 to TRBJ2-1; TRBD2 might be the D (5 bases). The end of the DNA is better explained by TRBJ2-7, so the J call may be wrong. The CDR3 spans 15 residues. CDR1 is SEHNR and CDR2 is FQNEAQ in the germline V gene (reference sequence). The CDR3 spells CASSNPEIANYEQYV. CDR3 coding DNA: TGTGCCAGCAGCAACCCCGAGATAGCGAACTACGAGCAGTACGTC.

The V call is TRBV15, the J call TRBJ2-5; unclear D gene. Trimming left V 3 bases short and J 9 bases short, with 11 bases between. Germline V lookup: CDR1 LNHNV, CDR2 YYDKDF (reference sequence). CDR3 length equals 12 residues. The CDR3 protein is CATSRPAGPQYF. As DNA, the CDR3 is TGTGCCACCAGCAGGCCTGCCGGACCCCAGTACTTC.

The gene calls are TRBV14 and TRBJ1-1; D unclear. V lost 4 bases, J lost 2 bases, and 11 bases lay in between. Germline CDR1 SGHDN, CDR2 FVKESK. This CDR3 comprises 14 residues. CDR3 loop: CASSPFWQNTEAFF. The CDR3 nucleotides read TGTGCCAGCAGCCCTTTTTGGCAAAACACTGAAGCTTTCTTT. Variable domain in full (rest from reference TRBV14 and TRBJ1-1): EAGVTQFPSHSVIEKGQTVTLRCDPISGHDNLYWYRRVMGKEIKFLLHFVKESKQDESGMPNNRFLAERTGGTYSTLKVQPAELEDSGVYFCASSPFWQNTEAFFGQGTRLTVV.

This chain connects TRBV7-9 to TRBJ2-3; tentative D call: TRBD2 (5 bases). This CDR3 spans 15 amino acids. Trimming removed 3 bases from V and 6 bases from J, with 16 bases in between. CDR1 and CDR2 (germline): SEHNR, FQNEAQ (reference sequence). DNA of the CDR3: TGTGCCAGCAGCTTCGGGGTCCCGGAGACGGATACGCAGTATTTT. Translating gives CASSFGVPETDTQYF. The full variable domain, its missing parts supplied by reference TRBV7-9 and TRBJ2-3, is DTGVSQNPRHKITKRGQNVTFRCDPISEHNRLYWYRQTLGQGPEFLTYFQNEAQLEKSRLLSDRFSAERPKGSFSTLEIQRTEQGDSAMYLCASSFGVPETDTQYFGPGTRLTVL.

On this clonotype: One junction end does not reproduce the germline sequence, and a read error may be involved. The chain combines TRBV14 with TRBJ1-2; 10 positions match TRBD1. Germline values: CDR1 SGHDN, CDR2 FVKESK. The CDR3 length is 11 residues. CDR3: CASSQTGGCTF. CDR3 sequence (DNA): TGTGCCAGCAGCCAGACAGGGGGCTGCACCTTC.

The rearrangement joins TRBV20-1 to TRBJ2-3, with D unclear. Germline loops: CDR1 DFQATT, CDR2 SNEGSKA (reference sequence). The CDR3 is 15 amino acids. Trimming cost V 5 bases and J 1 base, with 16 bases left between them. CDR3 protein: CSALGSGSGTDTQYF. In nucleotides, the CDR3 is TGCAGTGCTCTCGGCTCGGGTAGTGGCACAGATACGCAGTATTTT.